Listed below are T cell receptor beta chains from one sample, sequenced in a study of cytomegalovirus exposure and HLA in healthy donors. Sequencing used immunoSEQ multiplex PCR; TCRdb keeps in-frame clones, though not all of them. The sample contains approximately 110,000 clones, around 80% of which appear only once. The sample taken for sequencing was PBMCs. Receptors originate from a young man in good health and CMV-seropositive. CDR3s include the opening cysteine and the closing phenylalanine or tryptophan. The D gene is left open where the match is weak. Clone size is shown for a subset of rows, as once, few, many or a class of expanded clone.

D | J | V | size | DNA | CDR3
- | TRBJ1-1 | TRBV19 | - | TGTGTGGCCATCGGGAGGACTGAAGCTTTCTTT | CVAIGRTEAFF
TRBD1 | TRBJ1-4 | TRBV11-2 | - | TGTGCCAGCAGCTTTGGACAGGGTTTGTGGGAAAAACTGTTTTTT | CASSFGQGLWEKLFF
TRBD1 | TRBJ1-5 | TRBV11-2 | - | TGTGCCAGCAGTTTCAACGACAGGGCACCCCAGCATTTT | CASSFNDRAPQHF
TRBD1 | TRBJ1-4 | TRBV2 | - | TGTGCCAGCAGTGCTGGGGACAGTCATGAAAAACTGTTTTTT | CASSAGDSHEKLFF
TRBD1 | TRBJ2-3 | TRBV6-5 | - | TGTGCCAGCAGTACTAGGGACAGGCCCCCAGATACGCAGTATTTT | CASSTRDRPPDTQYF
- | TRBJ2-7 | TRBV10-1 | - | TGCGCCAGCAGTGACTCTAGCCGAAGCGAGCAGTACTTC | CASSDSSRSEQYF
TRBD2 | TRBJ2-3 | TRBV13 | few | TGTGCCAGCAGCTTAGCCCCTAGCGGGGGCACAGATACGCAGTATTTT | CASSLAPSGGTDTQYF
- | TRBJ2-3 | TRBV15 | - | TGTGCCACGAACAGTGGGGGCAGCACAGATACGCAGTATTTT | CATNSGGSTDTQYF
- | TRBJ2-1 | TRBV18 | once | TGTGCCAGCTCACTAGCCTCGATGGAGAAGAATGAGCAGTTCTTC | CASSLASMEKNEQFF
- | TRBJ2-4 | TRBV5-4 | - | TGTGCCAGCAGTTCAGGCGCAGCCAAAAACATTCAGTACTTC | CASSSGAAKNIQYF
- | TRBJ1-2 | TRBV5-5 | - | TGTGCCAGCAGCTTTACAGATCAGGGCTACACCTTC | CASSFTDQGYTF
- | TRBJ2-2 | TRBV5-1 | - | TGCGCCAGCAGCTTGGTGGCAGGGGACCCCACCGGGGAGCTGTTTTTT | CASSLVAGDPTGELFF
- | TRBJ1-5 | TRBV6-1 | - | TGTGCCAGCAGTGAAGTCTCCAATCAGCCCCAGCATTTT | CASSEVSNQPQHF
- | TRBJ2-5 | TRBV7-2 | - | TGTGCCAGCAGCTGGCCAAAAGAGACCCAGTACTTC | CASSWPKETQYF
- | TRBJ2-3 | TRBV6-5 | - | TGTGCCAGCAGGCAGCGTAGCCCAAGCACAGATACGCAGTATTTT | CASRQRSPSTDTQYF
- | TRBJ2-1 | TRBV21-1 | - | TGTGCCAGCAGCAAAAAGGGAACAGGAAAACACAATGAGCAGTTCTTC | CASSKKGTGKHNEQFF
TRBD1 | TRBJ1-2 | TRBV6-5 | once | TGTGCCAGCAGTGCCGACAGGGGGATGGGCTACACCTTC | CASSADRGMGYTF
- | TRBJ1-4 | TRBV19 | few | TGTGCCCTGGGGGGTGAAAAACTGTTTTTT | CALGGEKLFF
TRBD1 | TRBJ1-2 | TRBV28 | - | TGTGCCAGCAGGGCTACAGGGGCCACTAACTATGGCTACACCTTC | CASRATGATNYGYTF
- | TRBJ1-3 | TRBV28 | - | TGTGCCAGCATCTCGGCGGGACTCACTGGAAACACCATATATTTT | CASISAGLTGNTIYF
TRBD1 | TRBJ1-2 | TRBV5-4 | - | TGTGCCAGCAGCCCCGGCCGGGACAGGGGCTATGGCTACACCTTC | CASSPGRDRGYGYTF
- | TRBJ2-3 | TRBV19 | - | TGTGCCAGTAGTATAGATCAGGGCACAGATACGCAGTATTTT | CASSIDQGTDTQYF
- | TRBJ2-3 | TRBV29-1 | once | TGCAGCGTTGAAGAACGGGTCGGGAACACAGATACGCAGTATTTT | CSVEERVGNTDTQYF
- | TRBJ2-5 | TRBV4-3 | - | TGCGCCAGTACAATGTGGGGGCAGGGTGGAGAGACCCAGTACTTC | CASTMWGQGGETQYF
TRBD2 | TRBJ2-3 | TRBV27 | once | TGTGCCAGCAGCCGGGGGGGAAGCACAGATACGCAGTATTTT | CASSRGGSTDTQYF
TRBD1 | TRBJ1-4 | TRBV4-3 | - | TGCGCCAGCAGCCAAGATAGAGGGACAGGGGGCGGCAAAGGTGAAAAACTGTTTTTT | CASSQDRGTGGGKGEKLFF
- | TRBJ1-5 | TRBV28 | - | TGTGCCAGCAGTTTATACACCAGCAATCAGCCCCAGCATTTT | CASSLYTSNQPQHF
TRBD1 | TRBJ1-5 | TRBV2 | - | TGTGCCAGCAGTGGGGGACAGGGCCAGCAGCCCCAGCATTTT | CASSGGQGQQPQHF
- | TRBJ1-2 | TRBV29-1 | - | TGCAGCGCCCGGCCAGGGGCTAACTATGGCTACCCCTTC | CSARPGANYGYPF
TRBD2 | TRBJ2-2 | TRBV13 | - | TGTGCCAGCAGTTTCCCGGGAGGGGGGGCCACCGGGGAGCTGTTTTTT | CASSFPGGGATGELFF
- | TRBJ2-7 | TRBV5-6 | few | TGTGCCAGCAGCTTGGACAGGGTCTCCTACGAGCAGTACTTC | CASSLDRVSYEQYF